The 8 T cell receptor beta chains in this list originate from one sample, sequenced in a study of shared clonotypes between healthy human individuals. Sequencing used immunoSEQ multiplex PCR; TCRdb keeps in-frame clones, though not all of them. This table has more than 2 million clones, approximately 96% appearing once. The specimen sequenced was naive CD4+ T cells sorted from blood. Subset given: CD45RA+ positively selected. The receptors were gathered from a man in his late teens or twenties in good health.

The chain has TRBV5-6 and TRBJ2-7; 8 bases fit TRBD1. This CDR3 has 13 amino acids. Germline trimming cut 3 bases from V and 3 bases from J; bases unmatched to any gene: 2. Germline CDR1 and CDR2: SGHDT and YYEEEE. CDR3 amino acids: CASSYGQGYEQYF. The CDR3 nucleotides are TGTGCCAGCAGCTACGGACAGGGCTACGAGCAGTACTTC.

This chain's CDR3 is CASSQKTQRGRETNEKLFF. The DNA for the CDR3 is TGTGCCAGCAGCCAGAAAACGCAGAGGGGGCGAGAAACTAATGAAAAACTGTTTTTT. V gene TRBV7-9 combines with J gene TRBJ1-4; the match to TRBD1 covers 7 bases. This CDR3 is 19 amino acids long. Germline V gene sequence: CDR1 SEHNR, CDR2 FQNEAQ (reference sequence). V trimming: 5 bases; J trimming: 1 base; junction bases outside the gene matches: 16. The entire variable domain, with the rest obtained from reference TRBV7-9 and TRBJ1-4, is as follows: DTGVSQNPRHKITKRGQNVTFRCDPISEHNRLYWYRQTLGQGPEFLTYFQNEAQLEKSRLLSDRFSAERPKGSFSTLEIQRTEQGDSAMYLCASSQKTQRGRETNEKLFFGSGTQLSVL.

The rearrangement uses TRBV5-4 and TRBJ2-4; D may correspond to TRBD1 or TRBD2 (5 bases each). The CDR3 runs 14 residues. The germline CDR1 and CDR2 sequences are SGHNT and YYREEE (reference sequence). Trimming left V 2 bases short and J 8 bases short, with 14 bases between. The chain's CDR3 is CASSFPGTQHIQYF. In DNA form, the CDR3 reads TGTGCCAGCAGCTTTCCCGGGACCCAACACATTCAGTACTTC. Combining the CDR3 with reference TRBV5-4 and TRBJ2-4 gives the whole variable domain ETGVTQSPTHLIKTRGQQVTLRCSSQSGHNTVSWYQQALGQGPQFIFQYYREEENGRGNFPPRFSGLQFPNYSSELNVNALELDDSALYLCASSFPGTQHIQYFGAGTRLSVL.

This clone has only one observation. The CDR3 DNA sequence: TGTGCCAGCTCAAACCGGGACGGTATCTACGAGCAGTACTTC. Its protein product is CASSNRDGIYEQYF. The J gene is TRBJ2-7, the V gene TRBV5-8, with D perhaps assigned TRBD1 or TRBD2 (5 bases each). V was pared by 7 bases and J by 3 bases, with 17 bases between. The germline CDR1 and CDR2 sequences are SGHTS and YDEGEE. The CDR3 runs to 14 residues.

The chain links TRBV5-6 to TRBJ2-3, with 7 bases aligning to TRBD1. The CDR3 length is 14 residues. V trimming: 4 bases; J trimming: 2 bases; junction bases outside the gene matches: 4. Germline CDR1 and CDR2: SGHDT and YYEEEE. The CDR3 loop is CASSPGTDTDTQYF. CDR3 coding DNA: TGTGCCAGCAGCCCGGGGACAGACACAGATACGCAGTATTTT.

For this clone: Other nucleotide sequences from this sample produce the same CDR3. The chain links TRBV30 to TRBJ2-5; 12 bases align to TRBD2. From germline, CDR1 is GTSNPN and CDR2 SVGIG (reference sequence). CDR3 size: 14 residues. The V and J ends lost 3 bases and 4 bases, in that order; junction bases with no gene match: 3. The CDR3 loop reads CAWRLAGGGETQYF. CDR3 nucleotide sequence: TGTGCCTGGAGACTAGCGGGGGGTGGAGAGACCCAGTACTTC.

The chain links TRBV30 to TRBJ2-2; D is unclear. The CDR3 loop spans 14 amino acids. Germline assignment: CDR1 GTSNPN and CDR2 SVGIG (reference sequence). The V gene lost 0 bases and the J gene lost 4 bases, with 9 bases spanning the gap. CDR3 in DNA: TGTGCCTGGAGTGTACGAGATCGCACCGGGGAGCTGTTTTTT. This encodes CAWSVRDRTGELFF.

The chain combines TRBV30 with TRBJ1-1; possibly TRBD1 for D (5 bases). The CDR3 consists of 14 residues. Germline lookup yields CDR1 GTSNPN and CDR2 SVGIG (reference sequence). V was trimmed by 0 bases and J by 11 bases, leaving 19 bases between them. The CDR3 nucleotides read TGTGCCTGGAGTGTAGGGTTGGGGGGACCAGTTGCTTTCTTT. It codes for CAWSVGLGGPVAFF.